This is a list of T cell receptor beta chains from one sample in a study of cytomegalovirus exposure and HLA in healthy donors. Clones were sequenced by immunoSEQ multiplex PCR, and TCRdb holds only the in-frame ones, with some missing. The sample has 75,000 to 95,000 clones, approximately 84% seen once. Sequencing was done on a sample of PBMCs. These receptors all come from a man between 18 and 29 years old in good health and CMV-seronegative. Both conserved end residues are part of each CDR3. Fields, in order: CDR3 protein, CDR3 DNA, J gene, clone size, D gene, V gene. D genes are given only for firm matches. A clone size is listed for some rows: how often the clone was seen (once, few, many), or a class if it is expanded.

CDR3: CASSEEGQGSGYTF
DNA: TGTGCCAGCAGTGAGGAAGGGCAGGGGTCTGGCTACACCTTC
J: TRBJ1-2
size: NA
D: NA
V: TRBV2

CDR3: CASSRQGVGTEAFF
DNA: TGTGCCAGCAGCCGACAGGGAGTCGGCACTGAAGCTTTCTTT
J: TRBJ1-1
size: once
D: TRBD1
V: TRBV7-2

CDR3: CASSPDRVGDTEAFF
DNA: TGTGCCAGCAGCCCGGACAGGGTGGGGGACACTGAAGCTTTCTTT
J: TRBJ1-1
size: NA
D: TRBD1
V: TRBV7-2

CDR3: CSVVAGAEGYTF
DNA: TGCAGCGTCGTTGCGGGGGCGGAAGGCTACACCTTC
J: TRBJ1-2
size: NA
D: NA
V: TRBV29-1

CDR3: CAISSFYTEAFF
DNA: TGTGCCATCTCTAGCTTCTACACTGAAGCTTTCTTT
J: TRBJ1-1
size: NA
D: NA
V: TRBV10-3

CDR3: CASSLGQGRGEQYF
DNA: TGTGCCAGCAGCTTGGGACAGGGTCGCGGCGAGCAGTACTTC
J: TRBJ2-7
size: NA
D: TRBD1
V: TRBV5-4

CDR3: CASSEQGTANTEAFF
DNA: TGTGCCAGCAGTGAACAGGGGACAGCCAACACTGAAGCTTTCTTT
J: TRBJ1-1
size: once
D: TRBD1
V: TRBV2

CDR3: CASSLGGSTYNEQFF
DNA: TGTGCCAGCAGCTTAGGAGGGTCGACCTACAATGAGCAGTTCTTC
J: TRBJ2-1
size: NA
D: NA
V: TRBV11-3

CDR3: CASSPLGEQGFQETQYF
DNA: TGCGCCAGCAGCCCCTTGGGTGAACAGGGTTTCCAGGAGACCCAGTACTTC
J: TRBJ2-5
size: NA
D: NA
V: TRBV4-1

CDR3: CASSIAGGGTGTEAFF
DNA: TGTGCCAGTAGTATCGCCGGGGGGGGTACGGGGACTGAAGCTTTCTTT
J: TRBJ1-1
size: NA
D: NA
V: TRBV19

CDR3: CASSPPQGLGGYTF
DNA: TGTGCCAGCAGCCCCCCCCAGGGGTTGGGCGGCTACACCTTC
J: TRBJ1-2
size: once
D: NA
V: TRBV7-2

CDR3: CASSQGAGGNTIYF
DNA: TGTGCCAGCAGCCAAGGAGCAGGGGGAAACACCATATATTTT
J: TRBJ1-3
size: once
D: NA
V: TRBV14

CDR3: CASSIGTSGSYEQYF
DNA: TGTGCCAGCAGCATCGGGACTAGCGGGTCTTACGAGCAGTACTTC
J: TRBJ2-7
size: NA
D: TRBD2
V: TRBV28

CDR3: CASSRQGTNGYTF
DNA: TGTGCCAGCAGTCGACAGGGCACGAATGGCTACACCTTC
J: TRBJ1-2
size: NA
D: TRBD1
V: TRBV27

CDR3: CASSGDIPGTQYF
DNA: TGTGCCAGCAGTGGAGACATCCCAGGTACCCAGTACTTC
J: TRBJ2-5
size: NA
D: NA
V: TRBV25-1

CDR3: CASSGSSANYEQYF
DNA: TGCGCCAGCAGTGGTAGCAGCGCGAACTACGAGCAGTACTTC
J: TRBJ2-7
size: NA
D: NA
V: TRBV10-2

CDR3: CASSAGLALDTQYF
DNA: TGTGCCAGCAGTGCCGGACTAGCGTTGGATACGCAGTATTTT
J: TRBJ2-3
size: NA
D: TRBD2
V: TRBV27

CDR3: CASSIGGLGSGRVSYNEQFF
DNA: TGTGCCAGTAGTATAGGGGGACTAGGGAGCGGGAGGGTTTCCTACAATGAGCAGTTCTTC
J: TRBJ2-1
size: NA
D: TRBD2
V: TRBV19

CDR3: CAISEQGRGSPLHF
DNA: TGTGCCATCAGCGAACAAGGGAGAGGTTCACCCCTCCACTTT
J: TRBJ1-6
size: few
D: NA
V: TRBV10-3

CDR3: CASSLATSGEYNEQFF
DNA: TGCGCCAGCAGCTTGGCGACTAGCGGGGAGTACAATGAGCAGTTCTTC
J: TRBJ2-1
size: NA
D: TRBD2
V: TRBV5-1

CDR3: CSAGDPPTGYTF
DNA: TGCAGCGCCGGGGATCCGCCTACTGGCTACACCTTC
J: TRBJ1-2
size: NA
D: NA
V: TRBV29-1

CDR3: CASSLSGSPQGRGYTF
DNA: TGTGCCAGCAGCTTATCTGGCTCACCACAGGGGCGAGGCTACACCTTC
J: TRBJ1-2
size: NA
D: TRBD1
V: TRBV7-9

CDR3: CASTDDISYEQYF
DNA: TGTGCCAGCACCGATGACATTTCCTACGAGCAGTACTTC
J: TRBJ2-7
size: NA
D: NA
V: TRBV7-8

CDR3: CATSRQAYGYTF
DNA: TGTGCCACCAGCAGACAGGCTTATGGCTACACCTTC
J: TRBJ1-2
size: NA
D: NA
V: TRBV15

CDR3: CSVEGIILGQGINYGYTF
DNA: TGCAGCGTTGAAGGAATAATACTGGGACAGGGGATTAACTATGGCTACACCTTC
J: TRBJ1-2
size: NA
D: TRBD1
V: TRBV29-1

CDR3: CASSAGLSYEQYF
DNA: TGTGCCAGCAGTGCGGGACTTTCCTACGAGCAGTACTTC
J: TRBJ2-7
size: once
D: NA
V: TRBV2

CDR3: CASRGQGRNTGELFF
DNA: TGTGCCAGCAGAGGACAGGGCCGTAACACCGGGGAGCTGTTTTTT
J: TRBJ2-2
size: NA
D: TRBD1
V: TRBV6-1

CDR3: CASSPGTSGTDTQYF
DNA: TGTGCCAGCAGCCCCGGGACTAGCGGCACAGATACGCAGTATTTT
J: TRBJ2-3
size: NA
D: TRBD2
V: TRBV6-5

CDR3: CASSEALTTWYGYTF
DNA: TGTGCCAGCAGTGAAGCGCTGACAACCTGGTATGGCTACACCTTC
J: TRBJ1-2
size: once
D: NA
V: TRBV6-1

CDR3: CASSEEVTGELFF
DNA: TGTGCCAGCAGTGAGGAGGTTACCGGGGAGCTGTTTTTT
J: TRBJ2-2
size: NA
D: NA
V: TRBV2

CDR3: CASSVSAAVGEQYF
DNA: TGTGCCAGCAGTGTAAGCGCAGCAGTCGGCGAGCAGTACTTC
J: TRBJ2-7
size: NA
D: NA
V: TRBV25-1

CDR3: CASSLHRGSTDTQYF
DNA: TGTGCCAGCAGTTTGCACAGGGGATCCACAGATACGCAGTATTTT
J: TRBJ2-3
size: NA
D: TRBD1
V: TRBV6-1

CDR3: CASSLEAGGQHF
DNA: TGTGCCAGCAGCTTAGAGGCCGGGGGCCAGCATTTT
J: TRBJ1-5
size: once
D: NA
V: TRBV7-9

CDR3: CASSFSAGGADTQYF
DNA: TGTGCCAGCAGCTTTTCAGCGGGAGGAGCAGATACGCAGTATTTT
J: TRBJ2-3
size: NA
D: TRBD2
V: TRBV7-9

CDR3: CASSLSNTGELFF
DNA: TGTGCCAGCAGCTTATCAAACACCGGGGAGCTGTTTTTT
J: TRBJ2-2
size: NA
D: NA
V: TRBV7-3

CDR3: CASSLSTGMNTEAFF
DNA: TGCGCCAGCAGCCTCTCGACAGGGATGAACACTGAAGCTTTCTTT
J: TRBJ1-1
size: NA
D: TRBD1
V: TRBV5-1

CDR3: CASSQDELRRGTQYF
DNA: TGTGCCAGCAGCCAAGATGAATTGCGAAGGGGGACCCAGTACTTC
J: TRBJ2-5
size: NA
D: NA
V: TRBV14

CDR3: CASSQDLGAEAFF
DNA: TGCGCCAGCAGCCAAGATCTCGGGGCTGAAGCTTTCTTT
J: TRBJ1-1
size: NA
D: NA
V: TRBV4-3

CDR3: CASSEFRDYEQYF
DNA: TGTGCCAGCAGTGAATTCCGAGACTACGAGCAGTACTTC
J: TRBJ2-7
size: NA
D: NA
V: TRBV2

CDR3: CASSLRLSGANVLTF
DNA: TGTGCCAGCAGCTTGCGACTCTCTGGGGCCAACGTCCTGACTTTC
J: TRBJ2-6
size: NA
D: NA
V: TRBV5-5

CDR3: CAWSRRGLTNQPQHF
DNA: TGTGCCTGGAGCAGAAGGGGACTGACCAATCAGCCCCAGCATTTT
J: TRBJ1-5
size: NA
D: NA
V: TRBV30

CDR3: CASTTEGASNQPQHF
DNA: TGTGCCAGTACCACGGAGGGGGCTAGCAATCAGCCCCAGCATTTT
J: TRBJ1-5
size: NA
D: TRBD1
V: TRBV19

CDR3: CASSVEGVSGNTIYF
DNA: TGTGCCAGCAGCGTAGAGGGGGTTTCTGGAAACACCATATATTTT
J: TRBJ1-3
size: few
D: NA
V: TRBV9

CDR3: CASSGGESQSSYNEQFF
DNA: TGCGCCAGCAGCGGGGGGGAGAGTCAAAGCTCCTACAATGAGCAGTTCTTC
J: TRBJ2-1
size: NA
D: TRBD2
V: TRBV5-1

CDR3: CAISESRGQGYSNQPQHF
DNA: TGTGCCATCAGTGAGTCGAGGGGACAGGGTTATAGCAATCAGCCCCAGCATTTT
J: TRBJ1-5
size: NA
D: TRBD1
V: TRBV10-3

CDR3: CASSSSRGDTQYF
DNA: TGTGCCAGTAGTAGTTCTAGAGGGGATACGCAGTATTTT
J: TRBJ2-3
size: NA
D: NA
V: TRBV19

CDR3: CASSPGGGQYF
DNA: TGTGCCAGCAGCCCTGGGGGGGGGCAGTACTTC
J: TRBJ2-7
size: NA
D: TRBD2
V: TRBV7-2

CDR3: CASSEQGPELGEQYF
DNA: TGCGCCAGCAGTGAGCAGGGCCCCGAGCTTGGGGAGCAGTACTTC
J: TRBJ2-7
size: NA
D: NA
V: TRBV10-1

CDR3: CASSFPTGAANQPQHF
DNA: TGTGCCAGCAGTTTCCCGACAGGGGCGGCAAATCAGCCCCAGCATTTT
J: TRBJ1-5
size: NA
D: TRBD1
V: TRBV6-5

CDR3: CAGRPAGGNTGELFF
DNA: TGTGCCGGACGTCCTGCAGGGGGCAACACCGGGGAGCTGTTTTTT
J: TRBJ2-2
size: once
D: TRBD1
V: TRBV30

CDR3: CASSVGHSPNYGYTF
DNA: TGTGCCAGCAGCGTAGGGCACAGTCCTAACTATGGCTACACCTTC
J: TRBJ1-2
size: NA
D: NA
V: TRBV9

CDR3: CAISQRSGTGASYEQYF
DNA: TGTGCCATCAGTCAACGCTCCGGGACAGGGGCATCCTACGAGCAGTACTTC
J: TRBJ2-7
size: NA
D: TRBD1
V: TRBV10-3

CDR3: CASSPGSIYEQYF
DNA: TGTGCCAGCAGCCCCGGGTCAATCTACGAGCAGTACTTC
J: TRBJ2-7
size: NA
D: NA
V: TRBV9

CDR3: CASSLAHYRSSGSNEQFF
DNA: TGTGCCAGCAGCTTAGCGCATTATAGGAGTAGCGGGAGCAATGAGCAGTTCTTC
J: TRBJ2-1
size: NA
D: TRBD2
V: TRBV7-6